What follows describes a single T cell receptor beta chain. The CDR3 sequence is 12 residues long. Trimming cost V 1 base and J 3 bases, with 4 bases left between them. Germline V lookup: CDR1 MDHEN, CDR2 SYDVKM. This record comes from a study of control samples from healthy donors and cancer patients. Sequencing used immunoSEQ multiplex PCR; TCRdb keeps in-frame clones, though not all of them. The sample carries over 150,000 clones, nearly 96% recorded once. The material sequenced was blood. The sequence was collected from a woman in her 30s in good health. This chain uses TRBV28 with TRBJ2-7; D call uncertain. The CDR3 loop reads CASSLSRYEQYF. Here the CDR3 DNA reads TGTGCCAGCAGTTTATCCCGCTACGAGCAGTACTTC. Complete variable domain (other parts from reference TRBV28 and TRBJ2-7): DVKVTQSSRYLVKRTGEKVFLECVQDMDHENMFWYRQDPGLGLRLIYFSYDVKMKEKGDIPEGYSVSREKKERFSLILESASTNQTSMYLCASSLSRYEQYFGPGTRLTVT.